The TCR beta chain under discussion was sequenced for a study of Graves' ophthalmopathy and Graves' hyperthyroidism listed by TCRdb under 2018. As for the study more broadly: A patient counted as having stable hyperthyroidism if there was no progression to ophthalmopathy within 18 months of follow-up. To tell Graves' ophthalmopathy apart from Graves' hyperthyroidism, and to predict which patients would progress to ophthalmopathy, the study relied on TCR beta repertoire signatures. In total, approximately 130 blood samples were TCR-sequenced: some 40 ophthalmopathy, over 70 hyperthyroidism and approximately 17 hyperthyroidism-to-ophthalmopathy patients. To explore V-J signatures that separate ophthalmopathy from hyperthyroidism, a discovery set of approximately 100 patients was enrolled, consisting of fewer than 45 with ophthalmopathy and approximately 60 with stable hyperthyroidism. For independent validation, a separate cohort was made up of approximately 19 hyperthyroidism patients plus 17 patients who later progressed from hyperthyroidism to ophthalmopathy. In five or six hyperthyroidism patients, the T-cell repertoires found in thyroid tissue were compared with those found in blood. Following sample collection, hyperthyroidism patients were given methimazole at a starting dose of 30 mg daily, and ophthalmopathy patients were given high-dose intravenous methylprednisolone. What the authors observed across the whole study: Ophthalmopathy was separated from stable hyperthyroidism by the 13-signature model with more than 85% sensitivity and about 83% specificity in cross-validation and with 80%/75% in the test set. Most of the expanded thyroid clonotypes with a frequency above 0.001 were also detected in blood, and it was suggested that the thyroid immune response may be reflected by blood repertoires. No statistical method was used to set the sample size in advance, and the investigators knew which group each participant was assigned to. In validation, the model predicted ophthalmopathy progression with about 70% sensitivity and 72.22% specificity; some 13 predicted patients were CT-confirmed with GO in a median of approximately 6.5 months.

Ten or more counts support this clonotype. There is no known antigen for this receptor. Per-base qualities were not stored, and no clone one base away is much larger. Hyperthyroidism patients were newly diagnosed, with disease duration under 2 months, and aged 18 to 65 years. Patients with other autoimmune diseases, uncontrolled infections, pregnancy or lactation were excluded from the study. Diagnosis relied on clinical symptoms, serum thyroxine, TRAb, thyroid ultrasound and orbital computed tomography. Trizol reagent was used to extract the total RNA, and its quality was then checked on an Agilent 2100 Bioanalyzer. For repertoire sequencing, TCR beta CDR3 regions were amplified from RNA transcripts. HTBI primers and the Qiagen OneStep RT-PCR kit were used in a first-round RT-PCR, which was followed by a second-round multiplex PCR, size selection and purification. Libraries were sequenced on an Illumina HiSeq2000 using paired-end 100 bp reads. For the original study's pipeline: SOAPnuke was used to process the reads, throwing out any read that had adapters, had uncalled bases, had a mean Phred below 15, or lacked an exact constant-primer or identifier match. COPE v1.2.5 was used to merge the high-quality paired reads. Unique nucleotide sequences were defined as clonotypes and aligned to IMGT TRB V, D and J references using MiTCR v1.1. The analysis was limited to V-J combinations with a frequency above 0.0001, which together covered just over 98% of the repertoires. For each V-J combination, a TCR clonal expansion and chaos score was defined as F50 clonal expansion divided by the chaos observed in the TCRdist matrix. Welch's t-statistics and random forest were used to reduce the features to about a dozen V-J combinations, which were then used as input to a naive Bayes classifier. Thyroid-blood repertoire similarity was quantified with the Morisita-Horn index. TCRdb trimmed the raw reads at Q25, called clones with MiXCR and kept productive beta chains. Rows with a matching CDR3 protein are joined into one entry that keeps the most common DNA and genes. TCRdb's processing, not the authors' own work, is the source of the V and J calls. Here the sample has around 1,000,000 distinct CDR3 sequences; 36% occur a single time. The top ten constitute approximately 12% of the sample.

CDR1 and CDR2 (SGHAT, FQNNGV) derive from the germline V gene. Including the terminal cysteine and phenylalanine, the CDR3 comprises 14 residues. Solely the CDR3 DNA is kept, with 42 bases framed from the first base. V loses 3 bases at its end and J loses 4 bases; junction bases beyond the gene matches: 4. The chain couples TRBV11-2 to TRBJ1-2; 8 junctional bases match TRBD1. Sequenced material: peripheral blood or thyroid tissue (not recorded which). The clonotype comes from an adult man with Graves' hyperthyroidism. The base sequence is TGTGCCAGCAGCTTCGGGACAGGCGGCTATGGCTACACCTTC. Its coded protein is CASSFGTGGYGYTF.